The entry below describes one T cell receptor beta chain. The table came from immunoSEQ multiplex PCR; TCRdb's copy has only in-frame clones and leaves some out. The sample consists of tens of thousands of clones, around 86% of them appearing once. The sample originates from a study of blood T cell repertoires in COVID-19. Study summary: The cDNA or gDNA used as material had been derived from T cells, B-cell-depleted T cells, or PBMCs.

The specimen sequenced was peripheral blood. The receptor was derived from an elderly woman with acute or convalescent COVID-19.

For the CDR3, the DNA is TGTGCCAGCAGCGCCAACAGCGGGGGGCCCGATACGCAGTATTTT. Translation gives CASSANSGGPDTQYF. The genes are TRBV9 and TRBJ2-3, with TRBD2 matching over 9 bases. After removal of 3 bases from V and 6 bases from J, the junction contained 8 bases not matched to a gene. CDR3 length: 15 residues. CDR1 and CDR2 (germline): SGDLS, YYNGEE.